The 15 T cell receptor beta chains given below trace back to one sample, sequenced in a study of cytomegalovirus exposure and HLA in healthy donors. The PCR employed 60 Vbeta primers together with 13 Jbeta primers. Some clones are missing from TCRdb's copy, which holds only in-frame ones; the method was immunoSEQ multiplex PCR. The data include 55,000 to 75,000 clones; the top ten clones carry almost 4%. Input material: PBMCs. The receptor set was obtained from a male donor in good health and CMV-seronegative.

The chain is built from TRBV11-3 and TRBJ2-2, with 8 positions matching TRBD2. Per germline, CDR1 SGHNT and CDR2 YENEEA. The CDR3 covers 15 residues. V trimming: 5 bases; J trimming: 2 bases; junction bases outside the gene matches: 4. The CDR3 is CASSRSGGNTGELFF. The CDR3, as DNA: TGTGCCAGCAGCCGGAGCGGGGGCAACACCGGGGAGCTGTTTTTT.

This rearrangement joins TRBV28 to TRBJ1-1; D is unclear. Trimming cost V 4 bases and J 1 base, with 4 bases left between them. Germline CDR1 reads MDHEN; CDR2 reads SYDVKM. CDR3 size: 12 residues. DNA of the CDR3: TGTGCCAGCAGTTCGTCGAACACTGAAGCTTTCTTT. As protein: CASSSSNTEAFF.

The chain joins TRBV5-1 to TRBJ2-1, with 8 bases aligning to TRBD1. Germline CDR1 reads SGHRS; CDR2 reads YFSETQ. CDR3 length equals 15 residues. V shed 0 bases, J shed 6 bases, and the junction held 5 bases outside the gene matches. The CDR3 DNA follows: TGCGCCAGCAGCTTGGGGGGACAGGCGGCCAATGAGCAGTTCTTC. Translation: CASSLGGQAANEQFF.

The V and J genes are TRBV7-9 and TRBJ2-3; D is perhaps TRBD2 (6 bases). Germline loops: CDR1 SEHNR, CDR2 FQNEAQ (reference sequence). This CDR3 comprises 16 residues. V was pared by 3 bases and J by 2 bases, with 15 bases between. In DNA, the CDR3 is TGTGCCAGCAGCTTCGTGACTAGAGCTCCCACAGATACGCAGTATTTT. Its protein is CASSFVTRAPTDTQYF.

The rearrangement joins TRBV29-1 to TRBJ2-4; 8 bases match TRBD1. From germline, CDR1 is SQVTM and CDR2 ANQGSEA. Trimming at V came to 4 bases and at J to 1 base, leaving 9 bases not matched to a gene. There are 16 residues in the CDR3. CDR3 bases: TGCAGCGTTGTCGTTCAGGGGGCAGGTGCCAAAAACATTCAGTACTTC. Amino acid sequence: CSVVVQGAGAKNIQYF.

This chain uses TRBV6-5 with TRBJ1-1; possibly TRBD1 for D (6 bases). Deletions cut 6 bases from V and 7 bases from J, with 18 bases between. Germline V gene data show CDR1 as MNHEY and CDR2 as SVGAGI. CDR3 size: 14 residues. The CDR3 DNA is TGTGCCAGCAGCTCCGGGACACGGAGCCTTGAAGCTTTCTTT. This translates into CASSSGTRSLEAFF.

The chain joins TRBV7-8 to TRBJ1-2; TRBD1 might be the D (5 bases). Trimming left V 2 bases short and J 1 base short, with 11 bases between. The CDR3 has 15 residues. In germline, CDR1 is SGHVS, CDR2 FQNEAQ. The CDR3 here is CASSLTQANNYGYTF. The CDR3 DNA is TGTGCCAGCAGCTTAACACAGGCGAATAACTATGGCTACACCTTC. The full variable domain, completed using reference TRBV7-8 and TRBJ1-2, is GAGVSQSPRYKVAKRGQDVALRCDPISGHVSLFWYQQALGQGPEFLTYFQNEAQLDKSGLPSDRFFAERPEGSVSTLKIQRTQQEDSAVYLCASSLTQANNYGYTFGSGTRLTVV.

The chain is built from TRBV29-1 and TRBJ2-2; D is perhaps TRBD1 (6 bases). With 5 bases removed from V and 3 bases from J, the gap between germline ends came to 7 bases. Germline lookup yields CDR1 SQVTM and CDR2 ANQGSEA. There are 12 residues in the CDR3. The CDR3 sequence is CSVHRDTGELFF. The CDR3 DNA reads as TGCAGCGTTCACAGGGACACCGGGGAGCTGTTTTTT.

V usage is TRBV10-2 and J usage is TRBJ2-7; 10 nucleotides line up with TRBD2. This CDR3 contains 13 residues. V was pared by 6 bases and J by 4 bases, with 3 bases of the junction left unmatched. Germline loops: CDR1 WSHSY, CDR2 SAAADI. CDR3 sequence: CASRAGLAYEQYF. The CDR3 region has the DNA TGCGCCAGCAGGGCGGGACTAGCGTACGAGCAGTACTTC.

This rearrangement joins TRBV28 to TRBJ2-2; D is perhaps TRBD2 (6 bases). This CDR3 comprises 15 residues. CDR1 is MDHEN and CDR2 is SYDVKM in the germline V gene. Trimming stripped 2 bases from V and 1 base from J, with 8 bases between. For the CDR3, the DNA is TGTGCCAGCAGTTTAGGGGGGAGGAACACCGGGGAGCTGTTTTTT. Its translation is CASSLGGRNTGELFF.

The chain links TRBV12-5 to TRBJ2-7, with TRBD1 identical over 9 bases. This CDR3 region has 13 residues. CDR1 and CDR2 from the germline V gene are LGHNT and FRNRAP. Unmatched junction bases numbered 12, after V lost 5 bases and J lost 13 bases. Here the CDR3 DNA reads TGTGCTAGTGGTGCATCCGGGACAGGGAATGTTTACTTC. Protein: CASGASGTGNVYF. The variable domain in full, with the rest retrieved from reference TRBV12-5 and TRBJ2-7, is DARVTQTPRHKVTEMGQEVTMRCQPILGHNTVFWYRQTMMQGLELLAYFRNRAPLDDSGMPKDRFSAEMPDATLATLKIQPSEPRDSAVYFCASGASGTGNVYFGPGTRLTVT.

This chain uses TRBV6-1 with TRBJ2-2, with 7 bases aligning to TRBD1. Germline CDR1 and CDR2: MNHNS and SASEGT. CDR3 size: 12 residues. Trimming removed 8 bases from V and 6 bases from J; junction bases left unmatched: 3. CDR3 sequence: CASDRVAGELFF. In DNA, the CDR3 is TGTGCCAGCGACAGGGTAGCCGGGGAGCTGTTTTTT.

In the case of this clone: The junction departs from germline at one end; a sequencing error may be responsible. The rearrangement joins TRBV7-7 to TRBJ2-1; D possibly corresponds to TRBD1 (5 bases). Germline-derived CDR1 and CDR2 are SSHAT and FNYEAQ (reference sequence). The CDR3 is made up of 15 amino acids. This chain's CDR3 is CASSQTDSSYNEQFF. CDR3 sequence (DNA): TGTGCTAGCAGCCAAACCGACAGTTCTTACAATGAGCAGTTCTTC.

The rearrangement joins TRBV7-9 to TRBJ2-1; 7 bases are shared with TRBD1. Trimming at V came to 6 bases and at J to 0 bases, leaving 8 bases not matched to a gene. Per the germline V gene, CDR1 is SEHNR and CDR2 is FQNEAQ (reference sequence). This CDR3 comprises 16 residues. CDR3 in DNA: TGTGCCAGCAGTTCATCAGGGGGAATCTCCTACAATGAGCAGTTCTTC. Protein sequence: CASSSSGGISYNEQFF.

The chain recombines TRBV28 with TRBJ2-6, with 7 positions matching TRBD1. Germline-derived CDR1 and CDR2 are MDHEN and SYDVKM. V shed 6 bases, J shed 7 bases, and the junction held 9 bases outside the gene matches. This CDR3 contains 15 residues. CDR3 sequence: CASRSTGVRANVLTF. The CDR3 DNA reads as TGTGCCAGCAGGAGCACAGGGGTGAGAGCCAACGTCCTGACTTTC.